The next 15 T cell receptor beta chains were all read from a single sample in a study of blood T cell repertoires in COVID-19. TCRdb's copy holds only in-frame clones and misses some; the assay was immunoSEQ multiplex PCR. The sample carries under 8,000 clones, roughly 87% recorded once. The sample was peripheral blood. The source is a human donor in a cohort sampled during active COVID-19. The donor label of this sample is uncertain.

This clone occurred once. The rearrangement links TRBV9 to TRBJ2-5, with a possible D match to TRBD2 (6 bases). The CDR3 has 14 residues. Germline lookup yields CDR1 SGDLS and CDR2 YYNGEE. Trimming cost V 4 bases and J 5 bases, with 15 bases left between them. The CDR3 coding sequence is TGTGCCAGCAGCCCCGAGGTCCGGGGGGAGACCCAGTACTTC. Its translation is CASSPEVRGETQYF.

The rearrangement joins TRBV11-3 to TRBJ2-3, with 8 bases that match TRBD2. CDR1 SGHNT and CDR2 YENEEA come from the germline V gene. The CDR3 is made up of 14 amino acids. Trimming took 5 bases from V and 2 from J; bases not matched to a gene: 3. The CDR3 loop reads CASSRGGPTDTQYF. The CDR3 region has the DNA TGTGCCAGCAGCCGCGGGGGGCCCACAGATACGCAGTATTTT.

On this clone: The same CDR3 is also encoded by other DNA sequences in this sample. The chain employs TRBV11-2 and TRBJ1-2; maybe TRBD1 (5 bases). The CDR3 extends over 15 amino acids. Per germline, CDR1 SGHAT and CDR2 FQNNGV. V was trimmed by 6 bases and J by 8 bases, leaving 22 bases between them. As DNA, the CDR3 is TGTGCCAGCAGTTCCGCCGGGGGGGGTTATCGGGGCTACACCTTC. It encodes CASSSAGGGYRGYTF.

The J gene is TRBJ2-1, the V gene TRBV5-1; TRBD2 matches at 11 bases. The CDR3 has 14 amino acids. Germline V gene sequence: CDR1 SGHRS, CDR2 YFSETQ. Trimming took 5 bases from V and 7 from J; bases not matched to a gene: 5. CDR3 bases: TGCGCCAGCAGAATCACTAGCGGGAGTAATGAGCAGTTCTTC. Protein product: CASRITSGSNEQFF.

V is TRBV9 and J is TRBJ1-2, with a possible D match to TRBD1 (5 bases). V lost 0 bases and J lost 12, with 15 bases in between. Germline CDR1 reads SGDLS; CDR2 reads YYNGEE. This CDR3 contains 13 residues. This chain's CDR3 is CASSVGVEGVHTF. CDR3 in DNA: TGTGCCAGCAGCGTAGGTGTGGAAGGGGTCCACACCTTC.

The chain links TRBV4-2 to TRBJ1-2, with a possible D match to TRBD1 (6 bases). The CDR3 consists of 15 residues. Trimming left V 0 bases short and J 8 bases short, with 16 bases between. CDR1 LGHNA and CDR2 YNFKEQ come from the germline V gene. CDR3 in amino acids: CASSQETRGAGGYTF. CDR3 bases: TGTGCCAGCAGCCAAGAAACCCGGGGGGCAGGGGGCTACACCTTC.

V is TRBV5-1 and J is TRBJ2-1; D assignment may be TRBD1 or TRBD2 (6 bases each). Germline V lookup: CDR1 SGHRS, CDR2 YFSETQ. The CDR3 has 15 residues. The V and J ends lost 4 bases and 4 bases respectively, with 15 bases between them. CDR3 amino acids: CASSVGHREYNEQFF. The CDR3 nucleotides are TGCGCCAGCAGCGTGGGACACCGGGAGTACAATGAGCAGTTCTTC.

CDR3 loop: CSVRLDNEQFF. For the CDR3, the DNA is TGCAGCGTTCGTCTAGACAATGAGCAGTTCTTC. The chain has TRBV29-1 and TRBJ2-1; D is undetermined. Trimming took 5 bases from V and 5 from J, leaving 7 bases between them. CDR1 is SQVTM and CDR2 is ANQGSEA in the germline V gene. The CDR3 length is 11 residues.

In this sample, this clone turned up a few times. The chain combines TRBV5-5 with TRBJ2-1; 7 bases are shared with TRBD1. Germline loops: CDR1 SGHKS, CDR2 YYEKEE (reference sequence). The CDR3 covers 15 residues. Trimming took 3 bases from V and 0 from J; bases not matched to a gene: 3. CDR3 protein: CASSSGTASYNEQFF. The CDR3 nucleotides read TGTGCCAGCAGCTCGGGGACAGCCTCCTACAATGAGCAGTTCTTC.

The chain links TRBV5-1 to TRBJ2-7; D might be TRBD2 (5 bases). Germline V gene data show CDR1 as SGHRS and CDR2 as YFSETQ. The CDR3 sequence is 15 residues long. V gave up 0 bases and J gave up 1 base, with 11 bases separating them. The CDR3 spells CASSLAGSGSYEQYF. CDR3 sequence (DNA): TGCGCCAGCAGCTTGGCGGGGTCAGGATCCTACGAGCAGTACTTC.

V usage is TRBV3-1 (or the pseudogene TRBV3-2) and J usage is TRBJ2-7, with D possibly being TRBD2 (6 bases). There are 14 residues in the CDR3. Germline V gene lookup returns CDR1 LGHDT and CDR2 YNNKEL (reference sequence). Deletions cut 1 base from V and 5 bases from J, with 12 bases between. The CDR3 DNA follows: TGTGCCAGCAGCCAAGGGGCAGGGAGGAACGAGCAGTACTTC. The encoded protein is CASSQGAGRNEQYF.

The chain couples TRBV20-1 to TRBJ2-2; D not resolved. Per germline, CDR1 DFQATT and CDR2 SNEGSKA (reference sequence). The CDR3 length is 13 residues. V lost 3 bases to trimming and J lost 5 bases, with 10 bases between them. The CDR3 DNA sequence: TGCAGTGCTAGTTGGGCTGCGACCGGGGAGCTGTTTTTT. Protein sequence: CSASWAATGELFF.

The chain recombines TRBV21-1 with TRBJ2-1; the table names TRBD2, a call not compared with the DNA. TRBV21-1 is flagged as a pseudogene. CDR3 length: 14 amino acids. CDR3 bases: TGTGCCAGCAGGGGGTCGGGCGGGGTATGTGAGCAGTTCTTC. It encodes CASRGSGGVCEQFF.

The CDR3 loop reads CASSRGETETQYF. CDR3 DNA: TGTGCCAGCAGCCGCGGAGAGACAGAGACCCAGTACTTC. The J gene is TRBJ2-5, the V gene TRBV5-4; no clear D gene. V was cut by 4 bases and J by 4 bases, with 11 bases left in between. This CDR3 spans 13 amino acids. In germline, CDR1 is SGHNT, CDR2 YYREEE (reference sequence).

V is TRBV7-6 and J is TRBJ2-5; 10 nucleotides match TRBD2. Per germline, CDR1 SGHVS and CDR2 FNYEAQ. The V segment lost 5 bases and the J segment 3 bases; nucleotides outside the gene matches: 9. CDR3 length equals 16 residues. DNA for the CDR3: TGTGCCAGCAGCCCATATTGGACTAGCGGAGAAGAGACCCAGTACTTC. Translated: CASSPYWTSGEETQYF.